Sequencing of this TCR beta chain was carried out in a study of Graves' ophthalmopathy and Graves' hyperthyroidism. Researchers took RNA transcripts and amplified TCR beta CDR3 regions from them. HTBI primers were employed in first-round RT-PCR, then a second-round multiplex PCR followed. TCRdb ran MiXCR on the multiplex PCR reads and lists one entry per CDR3 protein. The repertoire consists of about 500,000 distinct CDR3 sequences, with approximately 15% occurring once and the leading ten covering over 7.5%. The CDR3 has 14 amino acids. Trimming stripped 2 bases from V and 1 base from J, with 8 bases between. CDR1 MNHEY and CDR2 SVGAGI come from the germline V gene. Patients with other autoimmune diseases, uncontrolled infections, pregnancy or lactation were excluded. Orbital computed tomography and thyroid ultrasound, along with TRAb, serum thyroxine and clinical symptoms, underpinned diagnosis.

The V gene is TRBV6-5, the J gene TRBJ1-1; unclear D gene. The sequencing sample was made of blood. This TCR was sampled from a woman in her twenties or thirties with Graves' ophthalmopathy. The CDR3 nucleotides read TGTGCCAGCAGTTACCCCGGCGGGAACACTGAAGCTTTCTTT. It yields the protein CASSYPGGNTEAFF.